These 8 T cell receptor beta chains were all obtained from the same sample, sequenced in a study of CD4+ T cells in melanoma. Here immunoSEQ multiplex PCR was the method, and the copy in TCRdb shows in-frame clones only, minus some. The sample lists around 110,000 clones; around 92% were seen once. Sequencing input: peripheral blood. Receptor source: a human donor with melanoma.

The CDR3 is CATISYPYNSPLHF. As DNA, the CDR3 is TGTGCCACGATATCTTATCCTTATAATTCACCCCTCCACTTT. The chain couples TRBV28 to TRBJ1-6; D unresolved. CDR1 is MDHEN and CDR2 is SYDVKM in the germline V gene. CDR3 size: 14 residues. Trimming removed 10 bases from V and 4 bases from J, with 14 bases in between.

In this sample, this clone turned up a few times. The chain uses TRBV6-5 and TRBJ2-2; D not certain. CDR1 is MNHEY, CDR2 SVGAGI, per germline. The CDR3 consists of 15 residues. V lost 6 bases and J 1 base, leaving 12 bases between the germline ends. The CDR3 here is CASRSLQRNTGELFF. The DNA for the CDR3 is TGTGCCAGCAGGTCCCTACAGAGGAACACCGGGGAGCTGTTTTTT.

J is TRBJ2-5 and V is TRBV19; D unresolved. This CDR3 region has 13 residues. Trimming stripped 5 bases from V and 10 bases from J, with 17 bases between. Germline V gene sequence: CDR1 LNHDA, CDR2 SQIVND (reference sequence). CDR3 region: CASSPQGRHHQYF. CDR3 nucleotides: TGTGCCAGTAGTCCCCAAGGGCGGCACCACCAGTACTTC. Supplemented by reference TRBV19 and TRBJ2-5, the full variable domain reads DGGITQSPKYLFRKEGQNVTLSCEQNLNHDAMYWYRQDPGQGLRLIYYSQIVNDFQKGDIAEGYSVSREKKESFPLTVTSAQKNPTAFYLCASSPQGRHHQYFGPGTRLLVL.

The V and J genes are TRBV5-1 and TRBJ2-5; D is unclear. Trimming pared 0 bases from V and 2 bases from J, leaving 5 bases between. The germline gives CDR1 SGHRS, CDR2 YFSETQ. CDR3 length: 13 residues. In DNA form, the CDR3 reads TGCGCCAGCAGCTTGGGCGTACAAGAGACCCAGTACTTC. Its protein is CASSLGVQETQYF.

V usage is TRBV18 and J usage is TRBJ1-6, with unresolved D. CDR1 is KGHSH, CDR2 LQKENI, per germline. The CDR3 contains 15 residues. V was clipped by 6 bases and J by 9 bases, with 18 bases between them. This CDR3 is CASSPDRSRGSPLHF. CDR3 coding DNA: TGTGCCAGCTCCCCCGACCGTTCCAGAGGTTCACCCCTCCACTTT.

This clone was detected once. The CDR3 reads CASSYSGGKDTQYF. The CDR3 coding sequence is TGCGCCAGCAGTTACAGCGGGGGGAAAGATACGCAGTATTTT. V gene TRBV5-1 combines with J gene TRBJ2-3; 9 nucleotides line up with TRBD2. The trim removed 5 bases at V and 5 bases at J, leaving 6 bases unmatched. The CDR3 is 14 amino acids. The germline CDR1 and CDR2 sequences are SGHRS and YFSETQ. Filled out from reference TRBV5-1 and TRBJ2-3, the complete variable domain reads KAGVTQTPRYLIKTRGQQVTLSCSPISGHRSVSWYQQTPGQGLQFLFEYFSETQRNKGNFPGRFSGRQFSNSRSEMNVSTLELGDSALYLCASSYSGGKDTQYFGPGTRLTVL.

The chain couples TRBV7-9 to TRBJ2-5; D perhaps matches TRBD1 (5 bases). Looked up from germline, CDR1 is SEHNR and CDR2 is FQNEAQ (reference sequence). This CDR3 is 14 amino acids long. V was cut by 4 bases and J by 5 bases, with 14 bases left in between. Here the CDR3 DNA reads TGTGCCAGCAGCTCGCCCAGGGCCGCCGAGACCCAGTACTTC. It codes for CASSSPRAAETQYF.

This clone turned up a few times. The chain carries TRBV10-2 and TRBJ1-1, with D maybe TRBD1 (6 bases). Germline V gene data show CDR1 as WSHSY and CDR2 as SAAADI. Trimming removed 1 base at V and 10 bases at J, with 16 bases between. This CDR3 contains 14 residues. CDR3 nucleotide sequence: TGCGCCAGCAGTGAGTTCCGCACAGGGTACGCAGCTTTCTTT. Protein sequence: CASSEFRTGYAAFF.